Listed below are T cell receptor beta chains from one sample, sequenced in a study of T cell repertoires in cytomegalovirus infection. TCRdb redid the calling of the reads with MiXCR, one entry per CDR3 protein. The table includes roughly 600,000 distinct CDR3 sequences, more than 20% detected once. Sequencing was performed on CD8+ T cells from PBMCs. The receptors were sampled from a human donor in good health (CMV status not recorded). Some clones in this sample may be carry-over from other donors' samples. CDR3s include the opening cysteine and the closing phenylalanine or tryptophan.

cdr3_aa	j_call	v_call
CASSLFGQPQHF	TRBJ1-5	TRBV7-2
CASSTGGSGYTF	TRBJ1-2	TRBV6-6
CASPGTSNTGELFF	TRBJ2-2	TRBV11-2
CAGGGQDGELFF	TRBJ2-2	TRBV6-6
CASTLTSGGAWETQYF	TRBJ2-5	TRBV28
CASNENPHEGGSLRGANVLTF	TRBJ2-6	TRBV14
CASRKKWVGDSRTDTQYF	TRBJ2-3	TRBV7-9
CASSHEDAGVGVGETQYF	TRBJ2-5	TRBV14
CASSLQGWNTEAFF	TRBJ1-1	TRBV19
CASSLGDSDNEQFF	TRBJ2-1	TRBV7-9
CASSLWGSGGGGNTIYF	TRBJ1-3	TRBV7-8
CASKGQGTGLAADTQYF	TRBJ2-3	TRBV28
CASRSLGGQGSTDTQYF	TRBJ2-3	TRBV2
CSVEPLPPGPADTQYF	TRBJ2-3	TRBV29-1
CSVLGGVSGELFF	TRBJ2-2	TRBV29-1
CASSQGQGVYGYTF	TRBJ1-2	TRBV7-6
CASSLMEGASYGYTF	TRBJ1-2	TRBV7-6
CASSGLLTGTYGYTF	TRBJ1-2	TRBV25-1
CATRVQSNNEQFF	TRBJ2-1	TRBV28
CASSLVGEDTEAFF	TRBJ1-1	TRBV7-8
CASSFYPPGQGYEQYF	TRBJ2-7	TRBV27
CASSPQGGGEKLFF	TRBJ1-4	TRBV12-3/TRBV12-4
CATSRDRDGSYEQYF	TRBJ2-7	TRBV15
CASSSPGQIIVGANVLTF	TRBJ2-6	TRBV7-8
CATSAMGSFF	TRBJ1-1	TRBV24-1
CASSYSTLYAEAFF	TRBJ1-1	TRBV6-2/TRBV6-3
CASSYSLGTGLHTIYF	TRBJ1-3	TRBV7-9
CASSPDGVYEQYF	TRBJ2-7	TRBV18
CSVEGGVGQGTDTQYF	TRBJ2-3	TRBV29-1
CASRRHTGELFF	TRBJ2-2	TRBV19
CSVLVGSEQYF	TRBJ2-7	TRBV29-1
CASSQPSQPQHF	TRBJ1-5	TRBV12-3/TRBV12-4
CASSVAVGYCTDTQYF	TRBJ2-3	TRBV9
CASSLLAKGHTDTQYF	TRBJ2-3	TRBV7-6
CASSFQGPRGTGELFF	TRBJ2-2	TRBV7-9
CASKIGYNEQFF	TRBJ2-1	TRBV12-3/TRBV12-4
CASSPFGTSGGAGTDTQYF	TRBJ2-3	TRBV6-2/TRBV6-3
CSASYISSGNTIYF	TRBJ1-3	TRBV20-1
CGSSFGTGPYKETQYF	TRBJ2-5	TRBV28
CSVVVNYGYTF	TRBJ1-2	TRBV29-1
CARSPGGGAYEQFF	TRBJ2-1	TRBV12-3/TRBV12-4
CASSLGTGIDEAFF	TRBJ1-1	TRBV5-5
CASSTPGSYNEQFF	TRBJ2-1	TRBV19
CASSPLNQLWTEPYEQYF	TRBJ2-7	TRBV10-2
CASSPRYGYTF	TRBJ1-2	TRBV6-2/TRBV6-3
CASSSTGTYEQYF	TRBJ2-7	TRBV7-8
CASSYLGSSYNEQFF	TRBJ2-1	TRBV14
CASSYSPGEGYTF	TRBJ1-2	TRBV6-6
CATSPGGKSGELFF	TRBJ2-2	TRBV2
CASRGRDEQFF	TRBJ2-1	TRBV13
CASSGRRIYGYTF	TRBJ1-2	TRBV2
CSARDEGGVYNEQFF	TRBJ2-1	TRBV20-1
CASKGGFYEQYF	TRBJ2-7	TRBV2
CASSRTGVGGEQFF	TRBJ2-1	TRBV5-1
CAIRIAESAYNEQFF	TRBJ2-1	TRBV10-3
CASSGGQGVLNEQFF	TRBJ2-1	TRBV2
CASSSLRTVKTQYF	TRBJ2-5	TRBV11-2
CASSEFKRDRVVSPLHF	TRBJ1-6	TRBV25-1
CASSRRGASRVTQYF	TRBJ2-5	TRBV12-3/TRBV12-4
CASSESEGTAGYTF	TRBJ1-2	TRBV25-1